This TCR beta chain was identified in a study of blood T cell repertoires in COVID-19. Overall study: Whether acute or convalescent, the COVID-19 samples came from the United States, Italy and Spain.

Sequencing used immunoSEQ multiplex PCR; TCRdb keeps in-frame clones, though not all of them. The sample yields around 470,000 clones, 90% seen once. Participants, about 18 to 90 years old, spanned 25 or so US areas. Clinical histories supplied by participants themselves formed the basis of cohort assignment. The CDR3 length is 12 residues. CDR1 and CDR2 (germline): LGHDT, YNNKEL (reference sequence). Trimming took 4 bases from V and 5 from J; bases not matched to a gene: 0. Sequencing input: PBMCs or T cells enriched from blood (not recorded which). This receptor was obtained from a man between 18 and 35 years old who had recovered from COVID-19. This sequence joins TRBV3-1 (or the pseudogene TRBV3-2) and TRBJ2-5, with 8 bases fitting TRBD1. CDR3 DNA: TGTGCCAGCAGCCGGACAGGGGAGACCCAGTACTTC. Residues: CASSRTGETQYF.